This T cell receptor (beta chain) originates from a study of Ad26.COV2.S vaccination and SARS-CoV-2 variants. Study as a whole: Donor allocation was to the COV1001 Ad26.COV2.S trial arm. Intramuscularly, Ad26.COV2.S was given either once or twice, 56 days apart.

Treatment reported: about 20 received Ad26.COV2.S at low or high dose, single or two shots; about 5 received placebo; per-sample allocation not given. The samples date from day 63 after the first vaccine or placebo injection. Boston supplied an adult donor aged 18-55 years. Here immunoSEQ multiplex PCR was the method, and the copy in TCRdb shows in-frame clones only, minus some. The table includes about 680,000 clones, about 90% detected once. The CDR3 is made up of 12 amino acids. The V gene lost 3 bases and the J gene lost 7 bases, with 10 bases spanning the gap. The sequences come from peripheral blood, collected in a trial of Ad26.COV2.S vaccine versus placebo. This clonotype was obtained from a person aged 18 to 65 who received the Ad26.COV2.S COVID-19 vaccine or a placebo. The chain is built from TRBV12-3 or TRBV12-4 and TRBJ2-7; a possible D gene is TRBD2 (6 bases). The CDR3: CASSFRGWEQYF. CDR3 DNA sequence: TGTGCCAGCAGTTTCCGGGGGTGGGAGCAGTACTTC.